This T cell receptor beta chain was captured by sequencing in a study of OX40 agonist ivuxolimab in advanced cancers. Across the whole study: At roughly 80% male, the cohort had a mean age of about 60 years, ranging from roughly 20 to 90. The study's findings and limits: Fewer expanded clones were found on average in CD4+ than in CD8+ T cells. In the 0.1 to 3.0 mg/kg range, CD4+ and CD8+ blood T cells had expanded clonally by week 6.

For this clone: Antigen: not known.

The CDR3 extends over 17 amino acids. V dropped 2 bases and J dropped 2 bases, with 16 bases sitting between them. The germline CDR1 and CDR2 sequences are KGHSH and LQKENI. Assay: immunoSEQ multiplex PCR; the TCRdb copy retains only in-frame clones and omits some. The table shows 70,000 to 85,000 clones, with roughly nine tenths occurring only once. Blood sampling was done at baseline, cycle 4 day 1, and cycle 7 day 1. The chain carries TRBV18 and TRBJ2-1; D might be TRBD1 or TRBD2, each matching 5 bases. The sequence came from an adult with an advanced solid tumor such as melanoma, head and neck, liver or kidney cancer. The specimen comprised CD4+ or CD8+ T cells sorted from blood, sampled in a trial of the OX40 agonist ivuxolimab. CDR3 protein: CASSPKGPGSPYNEQFF. CDR3 nucleotides: TGTGCCAGCTCACCAAAAGGGCCAGGGAGCCCCTACAATGAGCAGTTCTTC. Complete variable domain (other parts from reference TRBV18 and TRBJ2-1): NAGVMQNPRHLVRRRGQEARLRCSPMKGHSHVYWYRQLPEEGLKFMVYLQKENIIDESGMPKERFSAEFPKEGPSILRIQQVVRGDSAAYFCASSPKGPGSPYNEQFFGPGTRLTVL.